This T cell receptor (beta chain) originates from a study of T cell clonality in common variable immunodeficiency. Study results and limitations: TCRbeta clonality was increased in CVID versus healthy controls. T cell subpopulation sequencing would be needed to explain CVID clonality. In common variable immunodeficiency, TCR beta chains reportedly carried fewer deletions and N-nucleotide insertions. Shared TCRbeta clones were fewer between CVID subjects than controls.

Germline V CDR1 and CDR2: DFQATT, SNEGSKA (reference sequence). The V end was cut by 1 base, the J end by 2 bases, with 6 bases between. The CDR3 consists of 13 residues. Most patients and controls had Caucasian heritage. In regard to this clone: Antigen unknown. The read ends 3 residues early relative to the CDR3; the germline J gene fills the gap.

Only in-frame clones appear in the TCRdb table, and some are missing; sequencing was by immunoSEQ multiplex PCR. The specimen gives around 33,000 clones without singletons; the ten biggest hold 25% to 30%. The receptor was derived from a human donor with common variable immunodeficiency. Sequences were obtained from peripheral blood mononuclear cells. The chain combines TRBV20-1 with TRBJ2-1; a possible D gene is TRBD1 (6 bases). The CDR3 bases that were read are TGCAGTGCTAGAGGGGACACCTACAATGAG. Translation gives CSARGDTYNE. The entire CDR3 protein reads CSARGDTYNEQFF.